The clone carrying this T cell receptor (beta chain) came up once. Trimming shortened V by 7 bases and J by 0 bases, and 13 bases separated the two germline ends. Germline CDR1 MNHEY, CDR2 SVGAGI. The CDR3 totals 15 residues. These data belong to a study of blood T cells in healthy people across ages. Study details: Template switching retrieved approximately one barcoded beta molecule for each two T cells.

Primers used in a second PCR of about 7 to 11 cycles were a sample-barcoded 5' primer and a J-beta primer mix. A single record per CDR3 protein comes from TCRdb applying MiXCR to the 5' RACE reads. This sample carries 1,100,000 or so distinct CDR3 sequences, around 43% of them seen once, and the ten largest clones take approximately 20%. What was sequenced was blood. V usage is TRBV6-5 and J usage is TRBJ1-3; D unresolved. The clonotype was recovered from a woman aged 55-70 years in good health. CDR3 sequence reads: CASTNGDNSGNTIYF. CDR3 DNA: TGTGCCAGCACTAACGGAGACAACTCTGGAAACACCATATATTTT.